A single sample gave rise to the 5 T cell receptor beta chains below, sequenced in a study of molecular identifiers for immune sequencing clone quantification (dated by TCRdb to 2016 to 2019). Library preparation was by PCR. TCRdb lists the instrument as NextSeq 500. TCRdb ran its own pipeline on the public reads, namely fastp trimming at Q25 and MiXCR clone calling, and kept in-frame beta chains. Under each unique CDR3 protein, matching rows form one entry showing the most common genes and DNA. The sample has about 86,000 distinct CDR3 sequences on record, approximately 25% of them singletons. The biggest ten clones account for around 0.77% of the sample. Sequencing was carried out using naive CD8+ T cells from blood, with Jurkat cell RNA spiked in. In the paper's terms, the cell subset or site label means: FACS-sorted CD8+CD4-CCR7+CD45RA+ naive T cells. The receptors were sampled from a human donor in good health. Some libraries in this study had Jurkat cell RNA spiked in.

This clonotype was observed at least ten times. The chain is built from TRBV4-3 and TRBJ2-3; tentatively, D is TRBD1 (6 bases). Germline lookup yields CDR1 LGHNA and CDR2 YSLEER. Trimming removed 2 bases at V and 0 bases at J, with 12 bases between. This CDR3 is built from 16 residues. The CDR3 reads CASSQHQGPSTDTQYF. The DNA of the CDR3 is TGCGCCAGCAGCCAACATCAGGGGCCTAGCACAGATACGCAGTATTTT.

A few counts support this clonotype. The chain uses TRBV6-2 or TRBV6-3 and TRBJ1-2, with no clear D. This CDR3 comprises 14 residues. The germline gives CDR1 MNHEY, CDR2 SVGEGT. Trimming took off 0 bases at V and 5 bases at J, with 10 bases between the two ends. The CDR3 region has the DNA TGTGCCAGCAGTTACTCGATATTGGCGTATGGCTACACCTTC. This codes for CASSYSILAYGYTF.

This clonotype was observed a handful of times. The V call is TRBV30, the J call TRBJ2-1; 9 positions agree with TRBD2. From germline, CDR1 is GTSNPN and CDR2 SVGIG (reference sequence). CDR3 length: 16 amino acids. With V trimmed by 0 bases and J by 9 bases, 12 bases remained unmatched. The CDR3: CAWSVRAGLAAVEQFF. The CDR3 DNA is TGTGCCTGGAGTGTAAGGGCGGGACTAGCAGCGGTTGAGCAGTTCTTC.

This clonotype was counted between two and nine times. This rearrangement joins TRBV6-2 or TRBV6-3 to TRBJ2-7; 9 nucleotides agree with TRBD2. Unmatched junction bases numbered 11, after V lost 0 bases and J lost 2 bases. CDR1 is MNHEY and CDR2 is SVGEGT in the germline V gene. The CDR3 length is 18 residues. The DNA for the CDR3 is TGTGCCAGCAGTTACTCGAGAGTAGCGGGGGATCCCACCTACGAGCAGTACTTC. Translating gives CASSYSRVAGDPTYEQYF.

The chain employs TRBV6-5 and TRBJ2-7; a possible D gene is TRBD1 (5 bases). The CDR3 sequence is 15 residues long. Trimming cost V 4 bases and J 3 bases, with 16 bases left between them. CDR1 MNHEY and CDR2 SVGAGI come from the germline V gene. The CDR3 DNA is TGTGCCAGCAGTTTAGGTGTAGACAGCCTCTACGAGCAGTACTTC. It yields the protein CASSLGVDSLYEQYF.